This T cell receptor (beta chain) comes out of a study of blood T cell repertoires in COVID-19. Clones were read by immunoSEQ multiplex PCR, and TCRdb kept only the in-frame ones, dropping some. The sample lists approximately 180,000 clones; more than 75% were seen once. V shed 5 bases and J 6 bases; nucleotides not matched to a gene: 8. The germline V gene encodes CDR1 LNHDA and CDR2 SQIVND (reference sequence). CDR3 length: 14 amino acids. The source is a man aged 40-49 years with active or convalescent COVID-19. Sequences were obtained from peripheral blood. V is TRBV19 and J is TRBJ1-2; 8 positions agree with TRBD1. The CDR3 DNA reads as TGTGCCAGTAGTCCGACAGGGGTCCCCAATGGCTACACCTTC. Amino acid sequence: CASSPTGVPNGYTF. The full variable domain, completed using reference TRBV19 and TRBJ1-2, is DGGITQSPKYLFRKEGQNVTLSCEQNLNHDAMYWYRQDPGQGLRLIYYSQIVNDFQKGDIAEGYSVSREKKESFPLTVTSAQKNPTAFYLCASSPTGVPNGYTFGSGTRLTVV.